This record covers a single T cell receptor beta chain. These data originate in a study of T-cell reconstitution after alpha-beta-depleted transplantation in children. During its preparation, the TCRbeta library received unique molecular identifiers. MiXCR, applied by TCRdb to the PCR reads, yields one record per CDR3 protein. The sample has some 530,000 distinct CDR3 sequences, 9.5% to 15% seen once. This receptor was identified in a human donor who donated a stem cell graft to a child with combined immunodeficiency. Sequenced material: PBMCs from the stem cell graft donor, taken from the stem cell graft.

CDR3 protein: CASSDNRVDTQYF. The CDR3 nucleotides read TGTGCCAGCAGTGACAATCGGGTAGATACGCAGTATTTT. This sequence joins TRBV12-3 or TRBV12-4 and TRBJ2-3; no reliable D call. This CDR3 is built from 13 residues. Deletions cut 5 bases from V and 5 bases from J, with 11 bases between.